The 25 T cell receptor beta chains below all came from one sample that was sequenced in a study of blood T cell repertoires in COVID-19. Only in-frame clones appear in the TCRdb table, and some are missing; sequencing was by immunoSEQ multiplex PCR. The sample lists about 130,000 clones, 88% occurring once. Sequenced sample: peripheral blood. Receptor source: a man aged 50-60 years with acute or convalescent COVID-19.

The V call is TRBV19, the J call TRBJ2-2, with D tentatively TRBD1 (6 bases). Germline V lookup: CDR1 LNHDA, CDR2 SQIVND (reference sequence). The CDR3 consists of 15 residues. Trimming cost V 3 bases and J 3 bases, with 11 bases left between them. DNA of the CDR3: TGTGCCAGTAGTATTAACAGGGCGGACACCGGGGAGCTGTTTTTT. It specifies CASSINRADTGELFF.

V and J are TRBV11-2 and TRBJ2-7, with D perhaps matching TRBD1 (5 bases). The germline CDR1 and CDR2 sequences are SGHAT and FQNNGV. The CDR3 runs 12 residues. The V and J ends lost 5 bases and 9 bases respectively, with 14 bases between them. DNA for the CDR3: TGTGCCAGCAGCAGTAGGGGTGGCGGGCAGTACTTC. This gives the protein CASSSRGGGQYF. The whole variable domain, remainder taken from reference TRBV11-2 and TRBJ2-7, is EAGVAQSPRYKIIEKRQSVAFWCNPISGHATLYWYQQILGQGPKLLIQFQNNGVVDDSQLPKDRFSAERLKGVDSTLKIQPAKLEDSAVYLCASSSRGGGQYFGPGTRLTVT.

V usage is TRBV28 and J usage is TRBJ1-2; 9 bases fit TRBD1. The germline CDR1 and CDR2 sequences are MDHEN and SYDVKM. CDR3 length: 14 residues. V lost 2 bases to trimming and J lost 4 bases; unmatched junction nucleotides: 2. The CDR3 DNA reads TGTGCCAGCAGTTTAGGGACAGGGACCTATGGCTACACCTTC. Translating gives CASSLGTGTYGYTF.

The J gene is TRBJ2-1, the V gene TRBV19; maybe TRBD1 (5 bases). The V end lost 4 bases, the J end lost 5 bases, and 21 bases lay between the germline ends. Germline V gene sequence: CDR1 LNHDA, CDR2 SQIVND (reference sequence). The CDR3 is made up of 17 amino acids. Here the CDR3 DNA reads TGTGCCAGTAGTAGGACCGCAGGGCAGCGCGGTCACAATGAGCAGTTCTTC. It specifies CASSRTAGQRGHNEQFF.

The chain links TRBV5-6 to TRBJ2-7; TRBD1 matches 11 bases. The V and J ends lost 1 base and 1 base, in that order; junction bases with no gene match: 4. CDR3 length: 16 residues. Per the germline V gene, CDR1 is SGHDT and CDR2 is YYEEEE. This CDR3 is CASSLYGQGASYEQYF. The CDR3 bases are TGTGCCAGCAGCTTGTATGGACAGGGGGCATCCTACGAGCAGTACTTC.

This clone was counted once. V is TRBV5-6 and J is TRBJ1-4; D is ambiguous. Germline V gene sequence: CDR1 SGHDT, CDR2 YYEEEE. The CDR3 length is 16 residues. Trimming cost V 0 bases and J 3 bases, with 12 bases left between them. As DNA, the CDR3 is TGTGCCAGCAGCTTGGATGGGCTCACCCCTAATGAAAAACTGTTTTTT. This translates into CASSLDGLTPNEKLFF.

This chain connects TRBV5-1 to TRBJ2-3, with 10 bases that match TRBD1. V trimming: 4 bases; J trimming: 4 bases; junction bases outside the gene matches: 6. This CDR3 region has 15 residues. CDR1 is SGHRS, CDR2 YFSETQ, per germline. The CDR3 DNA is TGCGCCAGCAGCCCGGGACAGGGGACATCAGATACGCAGTATTTT. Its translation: CASSPGQGTSDTQYF.

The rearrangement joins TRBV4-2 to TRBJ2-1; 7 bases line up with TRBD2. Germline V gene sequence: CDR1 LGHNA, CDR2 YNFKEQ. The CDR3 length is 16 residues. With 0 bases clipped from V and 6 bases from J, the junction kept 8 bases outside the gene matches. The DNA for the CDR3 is TGTGCCAGCAGCCAAGATTTTGGGACTATCTCCAATGAGCAGTTCTTC. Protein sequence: CASSQDFGTISNEQFF.

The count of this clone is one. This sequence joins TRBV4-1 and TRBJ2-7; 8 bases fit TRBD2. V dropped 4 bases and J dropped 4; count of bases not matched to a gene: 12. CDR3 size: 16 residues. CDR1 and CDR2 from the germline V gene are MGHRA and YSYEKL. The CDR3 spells CASSRFAGGDWYEQYF. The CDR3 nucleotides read TGCGCCAGCAGCCGCTTCGCGGGAGGAGACTGGTACGAGCAGTACTTC.

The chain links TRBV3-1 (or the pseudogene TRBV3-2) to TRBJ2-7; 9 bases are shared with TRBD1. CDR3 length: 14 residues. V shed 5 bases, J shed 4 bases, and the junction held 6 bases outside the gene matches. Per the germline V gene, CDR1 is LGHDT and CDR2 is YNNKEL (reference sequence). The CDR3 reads CASSVDRGIYEQYF. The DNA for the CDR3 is TGTGCCAGCAGCGTCGACAGGGGGATATACGAGCAGTACTTC.

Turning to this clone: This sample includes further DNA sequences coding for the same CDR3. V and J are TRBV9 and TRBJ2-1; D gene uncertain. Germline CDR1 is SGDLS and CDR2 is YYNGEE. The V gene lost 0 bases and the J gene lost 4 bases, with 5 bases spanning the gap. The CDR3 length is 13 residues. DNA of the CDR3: TGTGCCAGCAGCGTAGGAGAGTACAATGAGCAGTTCTTC. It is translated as CASSVGEYNEQFF.

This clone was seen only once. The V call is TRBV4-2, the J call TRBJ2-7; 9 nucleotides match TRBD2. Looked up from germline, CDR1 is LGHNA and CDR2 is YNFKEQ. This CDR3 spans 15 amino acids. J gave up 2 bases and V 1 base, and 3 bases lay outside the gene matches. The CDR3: CASSQGLAVAYEQYF. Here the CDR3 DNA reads TGTGCCAGCAGCCAAGGACTAGCGGTAGCCTACGAGCAGTACTTC.

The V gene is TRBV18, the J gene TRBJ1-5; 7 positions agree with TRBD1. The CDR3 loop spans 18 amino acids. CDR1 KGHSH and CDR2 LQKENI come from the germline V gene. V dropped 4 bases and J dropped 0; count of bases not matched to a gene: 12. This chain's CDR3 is CASSLTRQGPNSNQPQHF. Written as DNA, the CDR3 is TGTGCCAGCTCACTCACGAGACAGGGCCCTAATAGCAATCAGCCCCAGCATTTT.

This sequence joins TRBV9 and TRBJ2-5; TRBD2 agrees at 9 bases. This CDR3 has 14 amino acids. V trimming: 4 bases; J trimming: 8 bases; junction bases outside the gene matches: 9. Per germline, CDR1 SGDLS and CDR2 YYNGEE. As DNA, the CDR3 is TGTGCCAGCAGCCCGACTAGCGGTCCTAGCACCCAGTACTTC. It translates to CASSPTSGPSTQYF.

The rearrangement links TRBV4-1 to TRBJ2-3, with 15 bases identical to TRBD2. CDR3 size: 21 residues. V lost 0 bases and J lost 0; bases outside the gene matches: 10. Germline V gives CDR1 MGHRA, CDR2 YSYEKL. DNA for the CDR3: TGCGCCAGCAGCCAAGATAGAGCTCCGGGACTAGCGGGGGGAAGCACAGATACGCAGTATTTT. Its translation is CASSQDRAPGLAGGSTDTQYF.

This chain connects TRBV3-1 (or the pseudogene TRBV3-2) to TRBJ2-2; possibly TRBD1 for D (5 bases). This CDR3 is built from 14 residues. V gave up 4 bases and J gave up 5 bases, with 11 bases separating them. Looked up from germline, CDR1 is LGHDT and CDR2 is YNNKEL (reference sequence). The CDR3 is CASSLPGYTGELFF. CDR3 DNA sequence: TGTGCCAGCAGCCTCCCAGGGTATACCGGGGAGCTGTTTTTT.

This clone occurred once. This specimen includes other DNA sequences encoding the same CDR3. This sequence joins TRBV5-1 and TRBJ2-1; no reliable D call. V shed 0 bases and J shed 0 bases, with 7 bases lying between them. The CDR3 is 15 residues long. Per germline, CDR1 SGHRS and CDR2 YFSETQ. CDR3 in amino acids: CASSLGGGSYNEQFF. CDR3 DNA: TGCGCCAGCAGCTTGGGCGGTGGCTCCTACAATGAGCAGTTCTTC.

The CDR3 protein is CAWSVADNLYGYTF. CDR3 DNA: TGTGCCTGGAGTGTTGCGGACAACTTATATGGCTACACCTTC. The chain combines TRBV30 with TRBJ1-2; possibly TRBD1 for D (5 bases). The CDR3 spans 14 residues. The V end was cut by 0 bases, the J end by 5 bases, with 13 bases between. Germline V gene sequence: CDR1 GTSNPN, CDR2 SVGIG (reference sequence).

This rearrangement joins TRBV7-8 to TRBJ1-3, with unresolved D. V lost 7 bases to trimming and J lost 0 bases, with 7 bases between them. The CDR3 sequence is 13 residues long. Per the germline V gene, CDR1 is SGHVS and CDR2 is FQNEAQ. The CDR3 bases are TGTGCCAGCAAGAGAGGCTCTGGAAACACCATATATTTT. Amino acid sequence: CASKRGSGNTIYF.

The CDR3 sequence is CASSPRSRNTEAFF. DNA for the CDR3: TGTGCCAGTAGTCCGCGGTCCCGGAACACTGAAGCTTTCTTT. This chain connects TRBV19 to TRBJ1-1; unclear D gene. Germline V gene lookup returns CDR1 LNHDA and CDR2 SQIVND (reference sequence). V was shortened by 5 bases and J by 1 base, with 11 bases between the two germline ends. This CDR3 has 14 amino acids.

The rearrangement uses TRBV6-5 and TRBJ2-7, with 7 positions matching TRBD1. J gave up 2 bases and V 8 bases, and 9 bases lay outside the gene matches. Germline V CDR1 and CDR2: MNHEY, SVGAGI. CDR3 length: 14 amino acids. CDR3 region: CASSTGTVTYEQYF. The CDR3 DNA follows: TGTGCCAGCTCAACCGGGACAGTCACCTACGAGCAGTACTTC.

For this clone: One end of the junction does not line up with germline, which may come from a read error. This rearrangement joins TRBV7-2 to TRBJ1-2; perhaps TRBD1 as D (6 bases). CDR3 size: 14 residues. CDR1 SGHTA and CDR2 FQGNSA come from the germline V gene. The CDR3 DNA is TGTGCCAGCAGCTTACACCAGGCTACGGGGGGCTACATCTTC. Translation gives CASSLHQATGGYIF. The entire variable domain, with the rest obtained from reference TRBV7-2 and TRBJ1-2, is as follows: GAGVSQSPSNKVTEKGKDVELRCDPISGHTALYWYRQSLGQGLEFLIYFQGNSAPDKSGLPSDRFSAERTGGSVSTLTIQRTQQEDSAVYLCASSLHQATGGYIFGSGTRLTVV.

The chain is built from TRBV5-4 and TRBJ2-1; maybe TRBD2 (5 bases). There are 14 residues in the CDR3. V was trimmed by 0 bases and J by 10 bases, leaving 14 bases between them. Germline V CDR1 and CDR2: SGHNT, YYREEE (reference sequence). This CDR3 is CASSLATGYDEQFF. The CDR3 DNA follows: TGTGCCAGCAGCTTGGCTACGGGATATGACGAGCAGTTCTTC. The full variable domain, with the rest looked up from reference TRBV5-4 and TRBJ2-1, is ETGVTQSPTHLIKTRGQQVTLRCSSQSGHNTVSWYQQALGQGPQFIFQYYREEENGRGNFPPRFSGLQFPNYSSELNVNALELDDSALYLCASSLATGYDEQFFGPGTRLTVL.

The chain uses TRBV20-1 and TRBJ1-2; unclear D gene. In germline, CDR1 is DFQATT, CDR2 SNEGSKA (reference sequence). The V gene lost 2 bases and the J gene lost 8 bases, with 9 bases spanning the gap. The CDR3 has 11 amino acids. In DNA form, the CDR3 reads TGCAGTGCTAGACAGGCAAAGGGCTACACCTTC. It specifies CSARQAKGYTF.

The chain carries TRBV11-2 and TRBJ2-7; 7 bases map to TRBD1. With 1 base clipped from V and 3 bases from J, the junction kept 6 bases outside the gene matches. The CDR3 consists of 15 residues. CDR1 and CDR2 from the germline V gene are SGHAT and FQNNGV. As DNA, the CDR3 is TGTGCCAGCAGCTTAGTTAGGGGGCTCAGCTACGAGCAGTACTTC. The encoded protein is CASSLVRGLSYEQYF.